Listed here are 21 T cell receptor beta chains from one sample, sequenced in a study of OX40 agonist ivuxolimab in advanced cancers. Some clones are missing from TCRdb's copy, which holds only in-frame ones; the method was immunoSEQ multiplex PCR. This table has about 58,000 clones, 91% appearing once. Sequencing was performed on CD4+ or CD8+ T cells sorted from blood, taken in a trial of the OX40 agonist ivuxolimab. The receptors shown here come from an adult with an advanced solid tumor such as melanoma, head and neck, liver or kidney cancer.

This clone has a single count. The chain couples TRBV19 to TRBJ2-3; possibly TRBD1 for D (5 bases). This CDR3 spans 16 amino acids. Germline CDR1 is LNHDA and CDR2 is SQIVND (reference sequence). V gave up 1 base and J gave up 5 bases, with 16 bases separating them. CDR3 loop: CASSIGKGIVGDTQYF. For the CDR3, the DNA is TGTGCCAGTAGTATAGGAAAGGGGATAGTCGGAGATACGCAGTATTTT.

The chain carries TRBV21-1 and TRBJ2-1; the table calls TRBD2, which could not be checked here. TRBV21-1 is shown as a pseudogene. The CDR3 runs to 15 residues. The CDR3 DNA reads TGTGCCAGCAGCCGACTAGCGGGAGCTCTCAATGAGCAGTTCTTC. Its translation: CASSRLAGALNEQFF.

The chain carries TRBV2 and TRBJ2-1, with 8 bases identical to TRBD2. Germline CDR1 and CDR2: SNHLY and FYNNEI. The CDR3 is made up of 15 amino acids. With 10 bases clipped from V and 0 bases from J, the junction kept 8 bases outside the gene matches. The CDR3: CATSGGTHSYNEQFF. Here the CDR3 DNA reads TGTGCCACCTCGGGAGGGACTCACTCCTACAATGAGCAGTTCTTC. The whole variable domain, filled in from reference TRBV2 and TRBJ2-1, reads EPEVTQTPSHQVTQMGQEVILRCVPISNHLYFYWYRQILGQKVEFLVSFYNNEISEKSEIFDDQFSVERPDGSNFTLKIRSTKLEDSAMYFCATSGGTHSYNEQFFGPGTRLTVL.

This chain joins TRBV11-2 and TRBJ2-1; TRBD1 matches at 9 bases. This CDR3 has 15 residues. CDR1 and CDR2 from the germline V gene are SGHAT and FQNNGV. V shed 5 bases and J 3 bases; nucleotides not matched to a gene: 5. The chain's CDR3 is CASSPGTGNYNEQFF. CDR3 DNA: TGTGCCAGCAGCCCAGGGACAGGGAACTACAATGAGCAGTTCTTC. Full variable domain (remainder filled in from reference TRBV11-2 and TRBJ2-1): EAGVAQSPRYKIIEKRQSVAFWCNPISGHATLYWYQQILGQGPKLLIQFQNNGVVDDSQLPKDRFSAERLKGVDSTLKIQPAKLEDSAVYLCASSPGTGNYNEQFFGPGTRLTVL.

The sample holds a few counts of this clone. This chain links TRBV2 with TRBJ1-1; D may be TRBD1 (6 bases). V was shortened by 4 bases and J by 4 bases, with 13 bases between the two germline ends. The length of the CDR3 is 14 residues. Germline loops: CDR1 SNHLY, CDR2 FYNNEI. CDR3 amino acids: CASSVTGFATEAFF. The DNA of the CDR3 is TGTGCCAGCAGTGTTACAGGGTTTGCCACTGAAGCTTTCTTT.

The chain uses TRBV23-1 and TRBJ2-7, with 10 bases lining up with TRBD1. TRBV23-1 is an open reading frame whose function is uncertain. The ends lost 0 bases at V and 1 base at J; junction bases unmatched: 3. This CDR3 is built from 16 residues. The CDR3 loop is CASSQSGTGDSYEQYF. CDR3 DNA: TGCGCCAGCAGTCAATCCGGGACAGGGGATTCCTACGAGCAGTACTTC.

V is TRBV30 and J is TRBJ2-2, with TRBD2 matching 9 bases. The germline V gene encodes CDR1 GTSNPN and CDR2 SVGIG (reference sequence). V was pared by 4 bases and J by 8 bases, with 5 bases of the junction left unmatched. This CDR3 contains 13 residues. CDR3 nucleotides: TGTGCCTGGACTAGCGGGGACCCGGGGGAGCTGTTTTTT. This codes for CAWTSGDPGELFF.

The genes are TRBV6-6 and TRBJ1-1; 8 positions match TRBD1. From germline, CDR1 is MNHNY and CDR2 SVGAGI (reference sequence). V was clipped by 8 bases and J by 1 base; unmatched bases: 12. This CDR3 is 16 amino acids long. In nucleotides, the CDR3 is TGTGCCAGCCTGGCATATCGGACAGGGAGGAACACTGAAGCTTTCTTT. Amino acid sequence: CASLAYRTGRNTEAFF.

The V and J genes are TRBV6-6 and TRBJ2-5; maybe TRBD1 (6 bases). The CDR3 runs to 15 residues. V was clipped by 6 bases and J by 4 bases, with 18 bases between them. CDR1 and CDR2 from the germline V gene are MNHNY and SVGAGI (reference sequence). CDR3 DNA: TGTGCCAGCAGCCTCCTTGCAACAGGGTTAGAGACCCAGTACTTC. Translation: CASSLLATGLETQYF.

This sequence joins TRBV18 and TRBJ2-5; 7 nucleotides align to TRBD1. The CDR3 covers 13 residues. Germline-derived CDR1 and CDR2 are KGHSH and LQKENI. The V segment lost 3 bases and the J segment 5 bases; nucleotides outside the gene matches: 3. The CDR3 loop is CASSPGQEETQYF. As DNA, the CDR3 is TGTGCCAGCTCACCCGGACAGGAGGAGACCCAGTACTTC. Combining the CDR3 with reference TRBV18 and TRBJ2-5 gives the whole variable domain NAGVMQNPRHLVRRRGQEARLRCSPMKGHSHVYWYRQLPEEGLKFMVYLQKENIIDESGMPKERFSAEFPKEGPSILRIQQVVRGDSAAYFCASSPGQEETQYFGPGTRLLVL.

This sequence joins TRBV7-9 and TRBJ2-1; D gene uncertain. Trimming removed 2 bases from V and 8 bases from J, with 7 bases in between. The CDR3 runs to 12 residues. Germline V gene lookup returns CDR1 SEHNR and CDR2 FQNEAQ (reference sequence). CDR3 sequence reads: CASSLIADEQFF. In DNA, the CDR3 is TGTGCCAGCAGCTTAATAGCTGATGAGCAGTTCTTC.

CDR3 residues: CASSEVYRRPGQVIQETQYF. The DNA of the CDR3 is TGTGCCAGCAGTGAAGTCTATCGCCGCCCCGGACAGGTGATTCAAGAGACCCAGTACTTC. The chain uses TRBV6-1 and TRBJ2-5; 7 nucleotides align to TRBD1. This CDR3 is 20 amino acids long. The trim removed 1 base at V and 2 bases at J, leaving 19 bases unmatched. The germline CDR1 and CDR2 sequences are MNHNS and SASEGT.

The chain is built from TRBV4-1 and TRBJ1-6, with D unclear. CDR1 and CDR2 (germline): MGHRA, YSYEKL. The CDR3 has 14 amino acids. The germline V and J ends were trimmed by 5 bases and 6 bases, with 11 bases remaining between them. CDR3 coding DNA: TGCGCCAGCAGCGAAGGACTGTTTAATTCACCCCTCCACTTT. This gives the protein CASSEGLFNSPLHF.

The rearrangement uses TRBV11-2 and TRBJ2-7, with 9 bases identical to TRBD1. The CDR3 runs 15 residues. V was pared by 4 bases and J by 0 bases, with 4 bases of the junction left unmatched. Germline CDR1 reads SGHAT; CDR2 reads FQNNGV. The CDR3 DNA sequence: TGTGCCAGCAGCTCGACGGACAGGGGCTCCTACGAGCAGTACTTC. Protein: CASSSTDRGSYEQYF.

The chain links TRBV5-1 to TRBJ2-1; possible D gene TRBD1, 8 bases. Trimming left V 5 bases short and J 5 bases short, with 20 bases between. The CDR3 is made up of 16 amino acids. The germline V gene encodes CDR1 SGHRS and CDR2 YFSETQ. CDR3 nucleotides: TGCGCCAGCAGAAGGACAGGGAGGGCAACCGACAATGAGCAGTTCTTC. Translated: CASRRTGRATDNEQFF.

The J gene is TRBJ1-5, the V gene TRBV7-2, with D perhaps matching TRBD1 (5 bases). Germline CDR1 reads SGHTA; CDR2 reads FQGNSA. Trimming took off 0 bases at V and 1 base at J, with 7 bases between the two ends. CDR3 size: 15 residues. The DNA for the CDR3 is TGTGCCAGCAGCTTAGCGCCAGGGAGCAATCAGCCCCAGCATTTT. Translated: CASSLAPGSNQPQHF.

The chain carries TRBV7-2 and TRBJ1-1, with a weak D call TRBD1 (5 bases). Germline CDR1 reads SGHTA; CDR2 reads FQGNSA. V lost 3 bases to trimming and J lost 5 bases, with 13 bases between them. The CDR3 totals 14 residues. This CDR3 is CASSFNQGGTEAFF. The CDR3 bases are TGTGCCAGCAGCTTTAATCAGGGAGGGACTGAAGCTTTCTTT.

The rearrangement links TRBV28 to TRBJ2-5; D possibly corresponds to TRBD2 (6 bases). In germline, CDR1 is MDHEN, CDR2 SYDVKM. V shed 5 bases and J shed 4 bases, with 11 bases lying between them. The CDR3 has 13 residues. The CDR3 DNA sequence: TGTGCCAGCAGTCTGGAGACTAGAGAGACCCAGTACTTC. It encodes CASSLETRETQYF.

This chain connects TRBV5-4 to TRBJ1-5; 7 nucleotides agree with TRBD1. The CDR3 loop spans 13 amino acids. The V gene end was trimmed by 4 bases and the J gene end by 5 bases; junction bases not matched to a gene: 3. CDR1 SGHNT and CDR2 YYREEE come from the germline V gene (reference sequence). The DNA for the CDR3 is TGTGCCAGCAGCCACGACAGGGATCAGCCCCAGCATTTT. Its translation: CASSHDRDQPQHF.

The V gene is TRBV11-2, the J gene TRBJ2-7, with D tentatively TRBD1 (5 bases). The V gene's germline CDR1 is SGHAT and CDR2 FQNNGV. CDR3 length: 15 residues. V was pared by 1 base and J by 3 bases, with 13 bases between. The CDR3 nucleotides read TGTGCCAGCAGCTTAGTGCCTCAGGACAACTACGAGCAGTACTTC. The encoded protein is CASSLVPQDNYEQYF.

The chain couples TRBV12-5 to TRBJ2-1; D is perhaps TRBD1 or TRBD2 (5 bases each). This CDR3 comprises 15 residues. V was shortened by 0 bases and J by 8 bases, with 14 bases between the two germline ends. CDR1 is LGHNT, CDR2 FRNRAP, per germline. The CDR3 DNA follows: TGTGCTAGTGGTTTGGTTCGGGACCCTTTAGATGAGCAGTTCTTC. Translated, it gives CASGLVRDPLDEQFF.